The 13 T cell receptor beta chains reported below all come from one sample, sequenced in a study of breast tumors, draining lymph nodes, adjacent tissues. Each CDR3 protein gets one entry after TCRdb re-called the multiplex PCR reads with MiXCR. The repertoire holds fewer than 300,000 distinct CDR3 sequences, with less than 40% as singletons. Breast cancer patients provided tissue from their axillary draining lymph nodes. Sequencing was carried out using axillary lymph node tissue. The receptors originated from a female donor with breast cancer. Some clones in this sample may be carry-over from other donors' samples.

In this sample, this clonotype turned up many times. V and J are TRBV20-1 and TRBJ2-1, with 8 bases matching TRBD1. This CDR3 comprises 16 residues. Trimming removed 4 bases from V and 2 bases from J; junction bases left unmatched: 10. Per germline, CDR1 DFQATT and CDR2 SNEGSKA (reference sequence). The CDR3 spells CSANSPTGQAYNEQFF. CDR3 coding DNA: TGCAGTGCTAATTCGCCAACGGGACAGGCCTACAATGAGCAGTTCTTC.

This clonotype showed up just once. The genes are TRBV5-1 and TRBJ2-6, with D possibly being TRBD2 (6 bases). Per germline, CDR1 SGHRS and CDR2 YFSETQ. This CDR3 region has 17 residues. The V end lost 2 bases, the J end lost 3 bases, and 15 bases lay between the germline ends. This CDR3 reads CASSFPDGGLGANVLTF. CDR3 nucleotides: TGCGCCAGCAGCTTCCCAGACGGGGGACTTGGGGCCAACGTCCTGACTTTC.

This clonotype was recorded at least ten times. The chain employs TRBV5-1 and TRBJ2-7, with 12 bases identical to TRBD2. This CDR3 contains 14 residues. After removal of 4 bases from V and 12 bases from J, the junction contained 11 bases not matched to a gene. Germline assignment: CDR1 SGHRS and CDR2 YFSETQ. CDR3 DNA: TGCGCCAGCAGCCAGACTAGCGGGAGTTCCCAACGGTACTTC. It yields the protein CASSQTSGSSQRYF. The complete variable domain, with remaining parts taken from reference TRBV5-1 and TRBJ2-7, reads KAGVTQTPRYLIKTRGQQVTLSCSPISGHRSVSWYQQTPGQGLQFLFEYFSETQRNKGNFPGRFSGRQFSNSRSEMNVSTLELGDSALYLCASSQTSGSSQRYFGPGTRLTVT.

This clonotype was seen ten or more times. V and J are TRBV5-1 and TRBJ2-2, with D perhaps matching TRBD2 (5 bases). CDR1 is SGHRS, CDR2 YFSETQ, per germline. V was clipped by 0 bases and J by 3 bases, with 12 bases between them. This CDR3 spans 16 amino acids. CDR3: CASSLAGNPDTGELFF. Here the CDR3 DNA reads TGCGCCAGCAGCTTGGCGGGGAATCCTGACACCGGGGAGCTGTTTTTT.

Concerning this clonotype: Compared with germline, one end of the junction differs, possibly owing to a read error. V gene TRBV5-8 combines with J gene TRBJ2-7; no firm D call. Germline V CDR1 and CDR2: SGHTS, YDEGEE. This CDR3 comprises 13 residues. CDR3 nucleotides: TGTGCCAGCAGCAGGAATAGGACCCACGAGCGGTACTTC. Protein: CASSRNRTHERYF.

This clonotype was seen many times. Its ends do not fully match the called genes, so a read error is possible. V gene TRBV11-2 combines with J gene TRBJ2-1; maybe TRBD2 (6 bases). This CDR3 contains 14 residues. Germline assignment: CDR1 SGHAT and CDR2 FQNNGV. Here the CDR3 DNA reads TGTGCCAGCAGTTTAGCGGACTCATACAATGAGCAGTTCTTC. Amino acid sequence: CASSLADSYNEQFF.

Many counts were recorded for this clonotype. V gene TRBV7-3 combines with J gene TRBJ2-1, with 9 bases matching TRBD2. With V trimmed by 1 base and J by 5 bases, 9 bases remained unmatched. The CDR3 covers 17 residues. Per the germline V gene, CDR1 is SGHTA and CDR2 is FQGTGA. As DNA, the CDR3 is TGTGCCAGCAGCTTAAAAGGACGCGGGACTAGCCACAATGAGCAGTTCTTC. It specifies CASSLKGRGTSHNEQFF.

This clonotype was detected only a few times. A much larger clone is a single base away; this may be a read error. In DNA form, the CDR3 reads TGTGCCAGCAGCTTAGGCAGGAGGGGCCAAGAGACCCAGCACTTC. Its protein is CASSLGRRGQETQHF. The rearrangement links TRBV7-9 to TRBJ2-5; possibly TRBD2 for D (6 bases). The CDR3 is 15 amino acids. Germline V CDR1 and CDR2: SEHNR, FQNEAQ (reference sequence).

On this clonotype: Being one base from a much bigger clone, this may be a read error. The gene calls are TRBV20-1 and TRBJ2-1; 10 bases align to TRBD2. Per the germline V gene, CDR1 is DFQATT and CDR2 is SNEGSKA (reference sequence). This CDR3 comprises 18 residues. J gave up 0 bases and V 6 bases, and 14 bases lay outside the gene matches. CDR3: CSARGGGTSASSYNEQFF. CDR3 DNA sequence: TGCAGTGCAAGGGGAGGTGGGACTAGCGCGAGCTCCTACAATGAGCAGTTCTTC.

This clonotype has more than one count but fewer than ten. The rearrangement joins TRBV20-1 to TRBJ1-6, with D tentatively TRBD1 (6 bases). Germline CDR1 reads DFQATT; CDR2 reads SNEGSKA (reference sequence). Deletions cut 4 bases from V and 13 bases from J, with 20 bases between. The CDR3 sequence is 14 residues long. The CDR3 DNA reads as TGCAGTGCTACCGAACAGGGACGGGTTCCCCCCCTCCACTTT. This sequence encodes CSATEQGRVPPLHF.

This clonotype was recorded at least ten times. V and J are TRBV15 and TRBJ2-7; D unclear. This CDR3 has 13 residues. Trimming took off 5 bases at V and 5 bases at J, with 13 bases between the two ends. Germline CDR1 and CDR2: LNHNV and YYDKDF (reference sequence). The CDR3 region is CATSVGLGDEQYF. Here the CDR3 DNA reads TGTGCCACCAGCGTAGGGTTAGGAGACGAGCAGTACTTC.

This clonotype occurred many times. The chain joins TRBV9 to TRBJ2-3; TRBD2 matches at 8 bases. This CDR3 is built from 16 residues. Looked up from germline, CDR1 is SGDLS and CDR2 is YYNGEE. Germline trimming cut 3 bases from V and 3 bases from J; bases unmatched to any gene: 9. CDR3 loop: CASSAGSGSSTDTQYF. In nucleotides, the CDR3 is TGTGCCAGCAGCGCCGGAAGCGGGAGTTCGACAGATACGCAGTATTTT.

Remarks on this clonotype: This may be a read error, as it is one base from a much larger clone. The genes are TRBV12-3 or TRBV12-4 and TRBJ2-1; TRBD2 aligns across 11 bases. The trim removed 3 bases at V and 8 bases at J, leaving 15 bases unmatched. This CDR3 has 18 amino acids. Here the CDR3 DNA reads TGTGCCAGCAGTTTGCCTCACGGGAGTAGCGGGAGGGTCTATGAGCAGTTCTTC. It codes for CASSLPHGSSGRVYEQFF.